These 12 T cell receptor beta chains were all obtained from the same sample, sequenced in a study of T cell responses to AZD1222 COVID-19 vaccine. The protocol was immunoSEQ multiplex PCR, while the TCRdb copy is restricted to in-frame clones and leaves out a portion. The sample lists about 110,000 clones, about 87% seen once, with approximately 6.9% in the top ten. The sequences come from peripheral blood, collected 28 days after the second AZD1222 dose. The receptor source for this set is an adult who received the AZD1222 COVID-19 vaccine.

The rearrangement joins TRBV14 to TRBJ1-4, with TRBD1 identical over 10 bases. There are 14 residues in the CDR3. J gave up 7 bases and V 5 bases, and 4 bases lay outside the gene matches. The germline gives CDR1 SGHDN, CDR2 FVKESK. In DNA form, the CDR3 reads TGTGCCAGCAGCAAGCGGGACAGGGGTGAAAAACTGTTTTTT. The encoded protein is CASSKRDRGEKLFF.

This chain uses TRBV5-6 with TRBJ1-5; TRBD1 matches 8 bases. In germline, CDR1 is SGHDT, CDR2 YYEEEE. The CDR3 extends over 17 amino acids. V lost 1 base to trimming and J lost 2 bases; unmatched junction nucleotides: 8. The CDR3 sequence: CASSLWQGAQGNQPQHF. The CDR3 DNA is TGTGCCAGCAGCTTGTGGCAGGGGGCGCAGGGCAATCAGCCCCAGCATTTT. The whole variable domain, remainder taken from reference TRBV5-6 and TRBJ1-5, is DAGVTQSPTHLIKTRGQQVTLRCSPKSGHDTVSWYQQALGQGPQFIFQYYEEEERQRGNFPDRFSGHQFPNYSSELNVNALLLGDSALYLCASSLWQGAQGNQPQHFGDGTRLSIL.

The chain links TRBV11-2 to TRBJ2-1; D not certain. Germline CDR1 is SGHAT and CDR2 is FQNNGV. CDR3 length: 15 residues. V was cut by 1 base and J by 1 base, with 8 bases left in between. The CDR3 loop reads CASSLVVGSYNEQFF. Here the CDR3 DNA reads TGTGCCAGCAGCTTAGTTGTGGGGTCCTACAATGAGCAGTTCTTC.

The rearrangement joins TRBV6-6 to TRBJ1-2, with D possibly being TRBD1 (6 bases). The germline V gene encodes CDR1 MNHNY and CDR2 SVGAGI (reference sequence). V was trimmed by 2 bases and J by 4 bases, leaving 11 bases between them. CDR3 size: 14 residues. CDR3 DNA: TGTGCCAGCAGTTACCGACAGGCCGTCTATGGCTACACCTTC. As protein: CASSYRQAVYGYTF.

The CDR3 coding sequence is TGCAGCTCCAACAGGGACACTGAAGCTTTCTTT. It yields the protein CSSNRDTEAFF. The rearrangement links TRBV29-1 to TRBJ1-1; tentative D call: TRBD1 (6 bases). This CDR3 region has 11 residues. Germline-derived CDR1 and CDR2 are SQVTM and ANQGSEA. Trimming stripped 8 bases from V and 3 bases from J, with 10 bases between. The whole variable domain, remainder taken from reference TRBV29-1 and TRBJ1-1, is SAVISQKPSRDICQRGTSLTIQCQVDSQVTMMFWYRQQPGQSLTLIATANQGSEATYESGFVIDKFPISRPNLTFSTLTVSNMSPEDSSIYLCSSNRDTEAFFGQGTRLTVV.

The chain employs TRBV15 and TRBJ1-2; maybe TRBD1 (5 bases). With 3 bases removed from V and 1 base from J, the gap between germline ends came to 9 bases. This CDR3 spans 14 amino acids. CDR1 is LNHNV and CDR2 is YYDKDF in the germline V gene (reference sequence). CDR3 DNA sequence: TGTGCCACCAGCAGGGCCGGGGGTAACTATGGCTACACCTTC. It encodes CATSRAGGNYGYTF.

This clone was counted a few times. This chain links TRBV6-4 with TRBJ2-1; 9 nucleotides match TRBD2. CDR1 and CDR2 from the germline V gene are MRHNA and SNTAGT. The ends lost 0 bases at V and 7 bases at J; junction bases unmatched: 7. The CDR3 has 16 residues. The CDR3 reads CASSDSTSGGWNEQFF. CDR3 nucleotide sequence: TGTGCCAGCAGTGACTCGACCAGCGGGGGGTGGAATGAGCAGTTCTTC.

This clone was found once. The V gene is TRBV18, the J gene TRBJ1-1; D possibly corresponds to TRBD1 (5 bases). Trimming removed 5 bases from V and 8 bases from J, with 15 bases in between. Germline CDR1 reads KGHSH; CDR2 reads LQKENI. This CDR3 region has 13 residues. CDR3 sequence (DNA): TGTGCCAGCTCAAGCTCTCAGGGTGCCGAAGCTTTCTTT. It encodes CASSSSQGAEAFF.

The chain combines TRBV2 with TRBJ1-3; D is uncertain. Germline-derived CDR1 and CDR2 are SNHLY and FYNNEI. V lost 2 bases and J 7 bases, leaving 9 bases between the germline ends. The CDR3 sequence is 13 residues long. CDR3 DNA sequence: TGTGCCAGCAGTGAAAATGAGCGGAACACCATATATTTT. This translates into CASSENERNTIYF. The full variable domain, with the rest looked up from reference TRBV2 and TRBJ1-3, is EPEVTQTPSHQVTQMGQEVILRCVPISNHLYFYWYRQILGQKVEFLVSFYNNEISEKSEIFDDQFSVERPDGSNFTLKIRSTKLEDSAMYFCASSENERNTIYFGEGSWLTVV.

The chain recombines TRBV6-2 or TRBV6-3 with TRBJ1-2, with 7 bases lining up with TRBD1. J was trimmed by 5 bases and V by 4 bases; bases with no gene match: 1. The CDR3 spans 12 residues. From germline, CDR1 is MNHEY and CDR2 SVGEGT. For the CDR3, the DNA is TGTGCCAGCAGTTTACAGGGGTATGGCTACACCTTC. Its translation is CASSLQGYGYTF.

The rearrangement links TRBV7-3 to TRBJ1-6; D remains unclear. Trimming took 1 base from V and 7 from J, leaving 5 bases between them. This CDR3 region has 13 residues. CDR1 and CDR2 (germline): SGHTA, FQGTGA. The CDR3 bases are TGTGCCAGCAGCTTAATGTTAAATTCACCCCTCCACTTT. Encoded protein: CASSLMLNSPLHF.

The V call is TRBV19, the J call TRBJ1-1, with D hard to call. This CDR3 spans 11 amino acids. Looked up from germline, CDR1 is LNHDA and CDR2 is SQIVND (reference sequence). Trimming cost V 9 bases and J 0 bases, with 5 bases left between them. The CDR3 loop reads CASKMNTEAFF. The CDR3 nucleotides read TGTGCCAGCAAGATGAACACTGAAGCTTTCTTT.